Following are 21 T cell receptor beta chains from one sample sequenced in a study of blood T cell repertoires in COVID-19. This table comes from immunoSEQ multiplex PCR, and its TCRdb copy is limited to in-frame clones, with some not included. The profile shows some 180,000 clones, approximately 88% of them singletons. The sequenced material came from peripheral blood. These receptors were collected from a woman aged 35 to 49 with COVID-19, enrolled during active disease.

V gene TRBV10-3 combines with J gene TRBJ1-1; a possible D gene is TRBD1 (5 bases). This CDR3 spans 16 amino acids. V gave up 3 bases and J gave up 0 bases, with 14 bases separating them. Germline lookup yields CDR1 ENHRY and CDR2 SYGVKD. The CDR3 DNA reads TGTGCCATCAGTGACCTCCCCTCAGGGATGAACACTGAAGCTTTCTTT. It codes for CAISDLPSGMNTEAFF.

Only a few counts were recorded for this clone. The rearrangement links TRBV4-2 to TRBJ1-5; 9 bases match TRBD1. The CDR3 consists of 16 residues. The V gene end was trimmed by 2 bases and the J gene end by 6 bases; junction bases not matched to a gene: 8. Germline-derived CDR1 and CDR2 are LGHNA and YNFKEQ. This CDR3 is CASSQNKQGAPQPQHF. DNA of the CDR3: TGTGCCAGCAGCCAAAACAAACAGGGGGCTCCTCAGCCCCAGCATTTT.

V usage is TRBV7-3 and J usage is TRBJ2-6, with 7 bases fitting TRBD2. Germline-derived CDR1 and CDR2 are SGHTA and FQGTGA. V shed 4 bases and J 9 bases; nucleotides not matched to a gene: 6. This CDR3 spans 14 amino acids. The CDR3 coding sequence is TGTGCCAGCAGCTCGGGAGGAGGTCTCAACGTCCTGACTTTC. Translated: CASSSGGGLNVLTF.

V gene TRBV6-5 combines with J gene TRBJ2-5; 12 nucleotides line up with TRBD2. Trimming removed 5 bases from V and 14 bases from J; junction bases left unmatched: 9. Germline-derived CDR1 and CDR2 are MNHEY and SVGAGI. The CDR3 runs to 13 residues. The CDR3 spells CASSRSPSGGAYF. In DNA, the CDR3 is TGTGCCAGCAGTCGCTCCCCTAGCGGGGGGGCCTACTTC.

The V and J genes are TRBV4-1 and TRBJ2-7; 7 bases are shared with TRBD2. The CDR3 loop spans 17 amino acids. CDR1 is MGHRA and CDR2 is YSYEKL in the germline V gene. With 7 bases clipped from V and 0 bases from J, the junction kept 15 bases outside the gene matches. CDR3 loop: CASTVEPGGFVSYEQYF. CDR3 nucleotide sequence: TGCGCCAGCACCGTAGAGCCCGGGGGGTTCGTCTCCTACGAGCAGTACTTC.

This chain links TRBV7-8 with TRBJ1-3; possibly TRBD1 for D (6 bases). The V and J ends lost 7 bases and 0 bases respectively, with 16 bases between them. CDR1 SGHVS and CDR2 FQNEAQ come from the germline V gene. This CDR3 is 16 amino acids long. The CDR3 protein is CASTLTQGLSGNTIYF. Written as DNA, the CDR3 is TGTGCCAGCACCCTTACCCAGGGGCTCTCTGGAAACACCATATATTTT.

The table lists this clone with many counts. V gene TRBV4-1 combines with J gene TRBJ2-7, with a tentative D call TRBD1 (6 bases). Germline V gives CDR1 MGHRA, CDR2 YSYEKL. The CDR3 is 15 amino acids. V was pared by 5 bases and J by 0 bases, with 14 bases between. CDR3 sequence (DNA): TGCGCCAGCAGCTTCACAGGGTCCAGCTCCTACGAGCAGTACTTC. This encodes CASSFTGSSSYEQYF.

The rearrangement joins TRBV6-5 to TRBJ1-3, with TRBD1 identical over 7 bases. The germline gives CDR1 MNHEY, CDR2 SVGAGI. This CDR3 contains 14 residues. V trimming: 4 bases; J trimming: 1 base; junction bases outside the gene matches: 1. The CDR3, as DNA: TGTGCCAGCAGTTTACAGGGGTCTGGAAACACCATATATTTT. It encodes CASSLQGSGNTIYF.

This CDR3 reads CATSDLSREFF. Written as DNA, the CDR3 is TGTGCCACCAGTGACTTAAGCCGAGAGTTCTTC. The chain recombines TRBV24-1 with TRBJ2-1; no reliable D call. Germline CDR1 KGHDR, CDR2 SFDVKD. V gave up 4 bases and J gave up 14 bases, with 11 bases separating them. The CDR3 is made up of 11 amino acids.

The chain has TRBV28 and TRBJ1-5; D ambiguous. The CDR3 has 14 amino acids. In germline, CDR1 is MDHEN, CDR2 SYDVKM. Trimming took off 2 bases at V and 6 bases at J, with 11 bases between the two ends. CDR3 in amino acids: CASSLTRYGQPQHF. In nucleotides, the CDR3 is TGTGCCAGCAGTTTAACCCGGTACGGTCAGCCCCAGCATTTT.

V gene TRBV5-1 combines with J gene TRBJ1-2, with D unresolved. Trimming pared 0 bases from V and 1 base from J, leaving 10 bases between. The CDR3 consists of 15 residues. Germline V lookup: CDR1 SGHRS, CDR2 YFSETQ. The CDR3: CASSLVMGDNYGYTF. The CDR3, as DNA: TGCGCCAGCAGCTTGGTTATGGGCGATAACTATGGCTACACCTTC.

The rearrangement joins TRBV7-9 to TRBJ1-6; a possible D gene is TRBD1 (5 bases). The length of the CDR3 is 14 residues. V was cut by 4 bases and J by 6 bases, with 10 bases left in between. Germline CDR1 SEHNR, CDR2 FQNEAQ (reference sequence). The CDR3 sequence: CASSSTDFNSPLHF. DNA for the CDR3: TGTGCCAGCAGCTCGACAGATTTTAATTCACCCCTCCACTTT. The variable domain in full, completed from reference TRBV7-9 and TRBJ1-6, reads DTGVSQNPRHKITKRGQNVTFRCDPISEHNRLYWYRQTLGQGPEFLTYFQNEAQLEKSRLLSDRFSAERPKGSFSTLEIQRTEQGDSAMYLCASSSTDFNSPLHFGNGTRLTVT.

This chain links TRBV6-5 with TRBJ1-2; D gene unclear. Germline CDR1 and CDR2: MNHEY and SVGAGI. This CDR3 contains 13 residues. V lost 4 bases and J 1 base, leaving 7 bases between the germline ends. This CDR3 reads CASSSGSNYGYTF. The CDR3 region has the DNA TGTGCCAGCAGTTCGGGTAGTAACTATGGCTACACCTTC.

The V call is TRBV6-1, the J call TRBJ2-7; 10 bases align to TRBD1. The ends lost 4 bases at V and 5 bases at J; junction bases unmatched: 11. Germline V lookup: CDR1 MNHNS, CDR2 SASEGT. CDR3 length equals 16 residues. The CDR3 sequence: CASSAFTGTGVHEQYF. The DNA for the CDR3 is TGTGCCAGCAGTGCTTTTACCGGGACAGGGGTCCACGAGCAGTACTTC.

The chain combines TRBV11-3 with TRBJ1-1; no clear D gene. V was pared by 0 bases and J by 0 bases, with 11 bases between. Germline V gene data show CDR1 as SGHNT and CDR2 as YENEEA. The CDR3 runs to 16 residues. The CDR3 region has the DNA TGTGCCAGCAGCTTAGATGGTGCCAGGCTGAACACTGAAGCTTTCTTT. Residues: CASSLDGARLNTEAFF.

V gene TRBV2 combines with J gene TRBJ1-4; D may be TRBD1 (6 bases). This CDR3 has 11 residues. The V and J ends lost 8 bases and 8 bases respectively, with 9 bases between them. Germline CDR1 SNHLY, CDR2 FYNNEI. CDR3 DNA: TGTGCCAGCGCGCAGGGGGAAAAACTGTTTTTT. Translation gives CASAQGEKLFF.

The rearrangement joins TRBV19 to TRBJ1-5; 8 bases fit TRBD1. CDR3 length: 15 amino acids. CDR1 is LNHDA, CDR2 SQIVND, per germline (reference sequence). After removal of 8 bases from V and 3 bases from J, the junction contained 9 bases not matched to a gene. The CDR3 DNA is TGTGCCAGTGCGGGTGGACAGGGTTACAATCAGCCCCAGCATTTT. Protein: CASAGGQGYNQPQHF.

This sequence joins TRBV7-2 and TRBJ2-3, with 11 bases aligning to TRBD1. Trimming at V came to 4 bases and at J to 5 bases, leaving 5 bases not matched to a gene. The CDR3 has 15 residues. Germline loops: CDR1 SGHTA, CDR2 FQGNSA. CDR3 nucleotide sequence: TGTGCCAGCAGCTACGCCGGGACAGGGGGAGATACGCAGTATTTT. Protein: CASSYAGTGGDTQYF.

The genes are TRBV5-4 and TRBJ1-6, with D perhaps matching TRBD1 (5 bases). Trimming removed 0 bases at V and 10 bases at J, with 14 bases between. Germline V gives CDR1 SGHNT, CDR2 YYREEE (reference sequence). CDR3 length equals 15 residues. DNA for the CDR3: TGTGCCAGCAGCTTGGTCGCCAGGGAGGAATCACCCCTCCACTTT. This translates into CASSLVAREESPLHF.

J is TRBJ1-2 and V is TRBV6-5; the match to TRBD1 covers 8 bases. The CDR3 has 14 amino acids. With V trimmed by 6 bases and J by 7 bases, 10 bases remained unmatched. The germline gives CDR1 MNHEY, CDR2 SVGAGI. CDR3 region: CASRTTGEGSGYTF. CDR3 bases: TGTGCCAGCAGGACGACAGGGGAGGGATCTGGCTACACCTTC.

V gene TRBV3-1 (or the pseudogene TRBV3-2) combines with J gene TRBJ2-7; 8 bases agree with TRBD2. Germline loops: CDR1 LGHDT, CDR2 YNNKEL (reference sequence). With V trimmed by 0 bases and J by 1 base, 8 bases remained unmatched. The CDR3 loop spans 17 amino acids. The CDR3 DNA follows: TGTGCCAGCAGCCAAGATGGGAGCGGGAGATTATCCTACGAGCAGTACTTC. Translated: CASSQDGSGRLSYEQYF.